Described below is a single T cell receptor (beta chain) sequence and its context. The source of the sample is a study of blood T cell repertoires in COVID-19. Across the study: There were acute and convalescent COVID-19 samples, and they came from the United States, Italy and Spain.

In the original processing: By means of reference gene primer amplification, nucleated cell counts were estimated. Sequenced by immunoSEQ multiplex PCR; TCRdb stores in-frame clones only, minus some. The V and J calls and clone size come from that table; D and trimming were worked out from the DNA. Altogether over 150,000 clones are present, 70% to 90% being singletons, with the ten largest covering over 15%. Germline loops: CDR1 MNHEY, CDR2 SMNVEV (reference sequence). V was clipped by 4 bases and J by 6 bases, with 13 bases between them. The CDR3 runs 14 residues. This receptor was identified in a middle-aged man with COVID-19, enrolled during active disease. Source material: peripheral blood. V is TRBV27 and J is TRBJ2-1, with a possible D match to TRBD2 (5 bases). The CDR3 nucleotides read TGTGCCAGCAGTTCGGGGTGGCAAGGCAATGAGCAGTTCTTC. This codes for CASSSGWQGNEQFF.